This TCR beta chain derives from a study of T cell responses to AZD1222 COVID-19 vaccine. Study results and limitations: All repertoire sampling was performed exclusively after the peak T cell response. Spike as a whole was targeted by vaccine-associated CD4 TCRs, dominant at 160-218 and 743-854. The donor group comprised mostly white British people and more females; the analysis possibly underestimated clonal diversity. The study found Spike-specific TCR breadth and depth rose after two AZD1222 doses.

Of note for this clone: Its antigen is still unknown.

The data were produced by immunoSEQ multiplex PCR, yet TCRdb's version contains in-frame clones alone and is incomplete. Of 65,000 to 90,000 clones detected, roughly nine tenths appear once; the ten largest clones hold 7.5% to 10%. The CDR3 covers 15 residues. Deletions cut 1 base from V and 3 bases from J, with 12 bases between. Germline-derived CDR1 and CDR2 are SQVTM and ANQGSEA. The material was peripheral blood, obtained 28 days after the second AZD1222 dose. The receptor was isolated from an adult who received the AZD1222 COVID-19 vaccine. V gene TRBV29-1 combines with J gene TRBJ2-2; D tentatively fits TRBD1 or TRBD2 (5 bases each). The CDR3 DNA follows: TGCAGCGTTGAAGGGGCAGGGCGGGACACCGGGGAGCTGTTTTTT. Translation gives CSVEGAGRDTGELFF.